This TCR beta chain comes out of a study of T-cell memory formation after mild COVID-19. Study as a whole: Largely, TCR clusters stayed within a single donor. Study-level points and caveats: While clones contracting from day 15 to 85 were balanced between CD4 and CD8, later expanders leaned CD4+. Shrinking CD4+ clones were chiefly CM and EM; CD8+ ones were chiefly EMRA.

This CDR3 is built from 14 residues. Losses at the gene ends were 6 bases for V and 0 bases for J; bases not matched to a gene: 5. Germline V CDR1 and CDR2: MNHEY, SVGAGI. For this clonotype: Its antigen is not known.

TCRdb itself ran the 5' RACE reads through MiXCR, one entry per CDR3 protein. The sample has approximately 290,000 distinct CDR3 sequences; roughly a fifth are singletons. This rearrangement joins TRBV6-5 to TRBJ2-7; 7 bases are a match to TRBD1. The sequence derives from a man between 18 and 35 years old who had mild COVID-19 (a few samples of this study predate the infection). Cell type and time point are not known. Material: PBMCs or a T cell subset sorted from them (not recorded which). The CDR3 region is CASRETGFSYEQYF. As DNA, the CDR3 is TGTGCCAGCAGAGAGACAGGGTTCTCCTACGAGCAGTACTTC.